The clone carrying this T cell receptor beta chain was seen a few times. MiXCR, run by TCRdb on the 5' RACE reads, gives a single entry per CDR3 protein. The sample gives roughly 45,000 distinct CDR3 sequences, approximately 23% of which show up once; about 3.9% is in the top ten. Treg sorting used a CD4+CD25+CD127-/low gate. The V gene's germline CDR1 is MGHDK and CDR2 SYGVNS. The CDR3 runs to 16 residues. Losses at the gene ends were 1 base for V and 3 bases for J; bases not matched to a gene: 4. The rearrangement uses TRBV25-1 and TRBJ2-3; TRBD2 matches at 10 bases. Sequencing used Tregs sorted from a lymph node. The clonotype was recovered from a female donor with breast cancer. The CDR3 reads CASSELASGSTDTQYF. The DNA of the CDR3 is TGTGCCAGCAGTGAATTAGCTAGCGGGAGTACAGATACGCAGTATTTT.